This T cell receptor (beta chain) was recovered during a study of blood T cell repertoires in COVID-19. Study at large: Samples representing acute and convalescent COVID-19 were sourced from the United States, Italy and Spain. From T cells, B-cell-depleted T cells, or PBMCs came the material, which was cDNA or gDNA.

Per germline, CDR1 SEHNR and CDR2 FQNEAQ (reference sequence). CDR3 size: 15 residues. V was pared by 0 bases and J by 6 bases, with 2 bases of the junction left unmatched. Original processing methods: Scientists estimated how many nucleated cells there were by amplifying reference gene primers. Method: immunoSEQ multiplex PCR; TCRdb's copy keeps in-frame clones and lacks some. V and J calls and clone size come straight from that table; D and trimming were deduced from the DNA. This table has 65,000 to 75,000 clones, roughly three quarters appearing once. As for this clone: Other DNA sequences in this sample translate to the same CDR3.

The J gene is TRBJ1-6, the V gene TRBV7-9, with TRBD1 identical over 7 bases. Sequenced: peripheral blood. This TCR derives from a man between 65 and 85 years old with acute or convalescent COVID-19. The DNA of the CDR3 is TGTGCCAGCAGCTTAGCATCAGGGGGTAATTCACCCCTCCACTTT. It yields the protein CASSLASGGNSPLHF.